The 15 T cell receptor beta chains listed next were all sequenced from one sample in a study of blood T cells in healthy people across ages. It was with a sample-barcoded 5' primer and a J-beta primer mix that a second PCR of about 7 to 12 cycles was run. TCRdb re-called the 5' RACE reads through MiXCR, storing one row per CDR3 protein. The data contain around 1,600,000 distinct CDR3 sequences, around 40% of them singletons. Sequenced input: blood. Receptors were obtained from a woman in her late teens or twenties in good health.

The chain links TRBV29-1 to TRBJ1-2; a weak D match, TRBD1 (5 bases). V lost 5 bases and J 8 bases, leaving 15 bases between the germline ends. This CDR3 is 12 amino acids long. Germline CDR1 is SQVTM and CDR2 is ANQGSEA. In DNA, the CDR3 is TGCAGCGTTCGAATTGTCCAGGGCGGCTACACCTTC. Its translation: CSVRIVQGGYTF.

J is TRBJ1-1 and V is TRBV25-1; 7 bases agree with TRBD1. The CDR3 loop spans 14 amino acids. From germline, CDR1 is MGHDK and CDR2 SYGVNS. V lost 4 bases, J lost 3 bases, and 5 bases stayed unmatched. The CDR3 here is CASSGFDRDTEAFF. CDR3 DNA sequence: TGTGCCAGCAGTGGATTCGACAGGGACACTGAAGCTTTCTTT.

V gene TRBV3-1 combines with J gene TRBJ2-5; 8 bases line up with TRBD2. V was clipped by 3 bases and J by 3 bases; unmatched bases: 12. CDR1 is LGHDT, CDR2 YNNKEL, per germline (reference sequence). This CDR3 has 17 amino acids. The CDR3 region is CASSQIYPGGSKETQYF. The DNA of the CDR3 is TGTGCCAGCAGCCAGATTTATCCGGGGGGGAGTAAAGAGACCCAGTACTTC.

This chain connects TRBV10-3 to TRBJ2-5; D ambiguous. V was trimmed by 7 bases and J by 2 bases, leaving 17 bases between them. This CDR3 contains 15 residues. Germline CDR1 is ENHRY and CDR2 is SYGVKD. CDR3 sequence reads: CAITDPQDGQETQYF. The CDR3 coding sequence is TGTGCCATCACCGACCCCCAGGACGGGCAAGAGACCCAGTACTTC.

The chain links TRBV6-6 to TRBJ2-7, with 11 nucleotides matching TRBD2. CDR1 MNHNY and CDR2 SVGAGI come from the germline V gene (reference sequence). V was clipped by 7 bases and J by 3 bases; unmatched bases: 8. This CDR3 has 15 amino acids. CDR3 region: CASTLLAGVFYEQYF. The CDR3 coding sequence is TGTGCCAGCACCCTACTAGCGGGAGTCTTCTACGAGCAGTACTTC.

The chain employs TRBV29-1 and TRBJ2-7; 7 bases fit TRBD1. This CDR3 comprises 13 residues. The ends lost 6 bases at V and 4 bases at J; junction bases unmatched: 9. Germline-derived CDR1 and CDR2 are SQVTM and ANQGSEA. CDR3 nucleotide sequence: TGCAGCGTAAGGACAGGAGGATCTTACGAGCAGTACTTC. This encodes CSVRTGGSYEQYF.

Here the CDR3 DNA reads TGCAGTGCTAGAGATCGGGGGGGACGGGACACTGAAGCTTTCTTT. Translation: CSARDRGGRDTEAFF. The chain combines TRBV20-1 with TRBJ1-1; tentatively, D is TRBD1 (5 bases). This CDR3 is built from 15 residues. Germline values: CDR1 DFQATT, CDR2 SNEGSKA (reference sequence). The V gene lost 0 bases and the J gene lost 3 bases, with 14 bases spanning the gap.

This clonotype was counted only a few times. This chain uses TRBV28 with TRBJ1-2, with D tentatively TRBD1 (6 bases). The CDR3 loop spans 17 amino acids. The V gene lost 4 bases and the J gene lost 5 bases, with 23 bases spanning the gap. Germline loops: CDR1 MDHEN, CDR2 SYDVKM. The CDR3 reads CASSSGAAPLNSYGYTF. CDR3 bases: TGTGCCAGCAGTTCAGGGGCAGCGCCCTTAAATTCGTATGGCTACACCTTC.

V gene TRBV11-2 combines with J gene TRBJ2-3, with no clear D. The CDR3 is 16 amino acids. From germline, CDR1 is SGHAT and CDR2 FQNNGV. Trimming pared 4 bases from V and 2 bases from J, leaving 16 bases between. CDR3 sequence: CASSSLVGSITDTQYF. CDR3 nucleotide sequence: TGTGCCAGCAGCTCACTTGTGGGAAGTATCACAGATACGCAGTATTTT.

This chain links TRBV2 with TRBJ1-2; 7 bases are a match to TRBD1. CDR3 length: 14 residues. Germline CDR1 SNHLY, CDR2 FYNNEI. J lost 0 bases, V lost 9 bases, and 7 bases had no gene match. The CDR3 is CARELDRSNYGYTF. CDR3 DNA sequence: TGTGCCAGGGAACTGGACAGGTCTAACTATGGCTACACCTTC.

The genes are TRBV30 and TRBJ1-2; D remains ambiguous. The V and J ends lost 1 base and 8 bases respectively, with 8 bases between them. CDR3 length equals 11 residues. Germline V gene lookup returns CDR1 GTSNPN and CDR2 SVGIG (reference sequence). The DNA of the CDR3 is TGTGCCTGGAGTGGGATTGGGGGCTACACCTTC. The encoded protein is CAWSGIGGYTF.

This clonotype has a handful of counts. CDR3 DNA: TGTGCCAGCAGCTCCTCAACGGGTAATGAAAAACTGTTTTTT. The encoded protein is CASSSSTGNEKLFF. The V and J genes are TRBV7-9 and TRBJ1-4, with D uncertain. The germline CDR1 and CDR2 sequences are SEHNR and FQNEAQ (reference sequence). V lost 4 bases and J 4 bases, leaving 10 bases between the germline ends. This CDR3 is 14 amino acids long.

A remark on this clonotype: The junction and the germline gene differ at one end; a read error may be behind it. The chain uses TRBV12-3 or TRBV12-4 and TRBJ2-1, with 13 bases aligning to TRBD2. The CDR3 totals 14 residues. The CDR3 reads CASSLRTSGGEQLF. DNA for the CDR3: TGTGCCAGCAGCCTTCGGACTAGCGGGGGTGAGCAGTTGTTC.

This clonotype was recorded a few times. Written as DNA, the CDR3 is TGCAGTGCTAGGGACTATGAAACCGGGGAGCTGTTTTTT. Its translation: CSARDYETGELFF. The chain recombines TRBV20-1 with TRBJ2-2, with D possibly being TRBD2 (6 bases). CDR3 length: 13 residues. Germline CDR1 DFQATT, CDR2 SNEGSKA (reference sequence). V gave up 3 bases and J gave up 5 bases, with 10 bases separating them.

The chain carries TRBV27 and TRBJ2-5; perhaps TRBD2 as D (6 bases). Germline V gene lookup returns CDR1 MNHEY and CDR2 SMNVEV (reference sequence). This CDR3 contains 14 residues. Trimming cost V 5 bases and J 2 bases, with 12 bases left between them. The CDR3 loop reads CASSVMRGQETQYF. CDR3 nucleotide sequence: TGTGCCAGCAGTGTAATGCGGGGACAAGAGACCCAGTACTTC.